Sequencing of this T cell receptor beta chain was carried out in a study of cytomegalovirus exposure and HLA in healthy donors. Findings and caveats of the study: Available immune exposure information covered CMV serostatus only. Later analysis indicated greater clonal expansion among HLA-associated TCR beta chains than among equally common other chains.

Of note for this clone: The antigen remains unidentified.

CDR3 length: 20 residues. With 2 bases clipped from V and 1 base from J, the junction kept 14 bases outside the gene matches. CDR1 and CDR2 (germline): LGHNA, YSLEER. The primer mix had 60 Vbeta and 13 Jbeta primers. TCRdb's copy holds only in-frame clones and misses some; the assay was immunoSEQ multiplex PCR. This sample yields about 65,000 clones, of which around 73% are seen a single time; over 2.5% belongs to the top ten. The source material was PBMCs. The chain combines TRBV4-3 with TRBJ2-4, with 10 nucleotides matching TRBD2. The sequence derives from a girl aged 5-17 years in good health and CMV-seropositive. The CDR3 DNA reads as TGCGCCAGCAGCCAACTCGGGACTAGCGCAACCCCGCTGGCCAAAAACATTCAGTACTTC. Translation gives CASSQLGTSATPLAKNIQYF.